This TCR beta chain was recorded in a study of T cell responses to AZD1222 COVID-19 vaccine. V was clipped by 0 bases and J by 3 bases; unmatched bases: 12. The germline gives CDR1 SGHRS, CDR2 YFSETQ. The CDR3 is 18 residues long. Produced via immunoSEQ multiplex PCR; TCRdb's table is partial and in-frame only. The data show 100,000 to 150,000 clones, more than 80% seen once. Regarding this clone: Its antigen is as yet unknown.

Notes on the study in general: Donors in the cohort were predominantly white British and more often female, and clonal diversity was possibly underestimated.

This specimen consisted of peripheral blood, obtained on day 0 of AZD1222 vaccination. This sequence joins TRBV5-1 and TRBJ1-1, with 9 bases fitting TRBD1. This TCR was sampled from an adult in good health. The CDR3, as DNA: TGCGCCAGCAGCTTGGCCGGACAGGGGATCGTTACGGACACTGAAGCTTTCTTT. This sequence encodes CASSLAGQGIVTDTEAFF.